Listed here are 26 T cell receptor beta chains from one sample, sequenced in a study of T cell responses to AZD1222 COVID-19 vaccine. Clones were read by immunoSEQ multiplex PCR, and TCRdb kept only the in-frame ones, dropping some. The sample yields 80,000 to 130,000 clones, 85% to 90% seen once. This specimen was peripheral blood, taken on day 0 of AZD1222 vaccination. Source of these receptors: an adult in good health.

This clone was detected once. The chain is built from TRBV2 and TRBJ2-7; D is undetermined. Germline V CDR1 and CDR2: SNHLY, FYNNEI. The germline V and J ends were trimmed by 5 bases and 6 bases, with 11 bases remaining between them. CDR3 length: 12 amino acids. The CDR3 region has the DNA TGTGCCAGCAGTCCGAGACTCGGCGAGCAGTACTTC. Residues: CASSPRLGEQYF.

CDR3 sequence: CASSLMPGGYNEQFF. The CDR3 DNA follows: TGTGCCAGCAGCTTAATGCCAGGGGGATACAATGAGCAGTTCTTC. V usage is TRBV7-3 and J usage is TRBJ2-1, with TRBD1 matching over 7 bases. CDR3 size: 15 residues. The germline gives CDR1 SGHTA, CDR2 FQGTGA. V lost 1 base, J lost 4 bases, and 4 bases stayed unmatched.

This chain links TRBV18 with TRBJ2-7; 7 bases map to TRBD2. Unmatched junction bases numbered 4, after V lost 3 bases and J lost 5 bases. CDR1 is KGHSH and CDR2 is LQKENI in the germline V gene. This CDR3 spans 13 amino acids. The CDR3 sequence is CASSPGGVDEQYF. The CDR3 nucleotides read TGTGCCAGCTCACCTGGGGGGGTGGACGAGCAGTACTTC. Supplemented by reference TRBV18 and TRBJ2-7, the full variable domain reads NAGVMQNPRHLVRRRGQEARLRCSPMKGHSHVYWYRQLPEEGLKFMVYLQKENIIDESGMPKERFSAEFPKEGPSILRIQQVVRGDSAAYFCASSPGGVDEQYFGPGTRLTVT.

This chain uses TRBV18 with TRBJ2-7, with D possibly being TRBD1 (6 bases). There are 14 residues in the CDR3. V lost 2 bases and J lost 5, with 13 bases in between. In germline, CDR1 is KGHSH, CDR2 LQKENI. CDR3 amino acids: CASSPGATGHEQYF. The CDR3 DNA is TGTGCCAGCTCACCAGGAGCAACAGGGCACGAGCAGTACTTC.

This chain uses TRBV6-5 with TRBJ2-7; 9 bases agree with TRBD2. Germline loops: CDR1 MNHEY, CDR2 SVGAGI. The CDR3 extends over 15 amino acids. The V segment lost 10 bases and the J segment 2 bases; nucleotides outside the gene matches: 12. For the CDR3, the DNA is TGTGCCATCGAGGGTGGGCTAGCGGGAACCTACGAGCAGTACTTC. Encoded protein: CAIEGGLAGTYEQYF.

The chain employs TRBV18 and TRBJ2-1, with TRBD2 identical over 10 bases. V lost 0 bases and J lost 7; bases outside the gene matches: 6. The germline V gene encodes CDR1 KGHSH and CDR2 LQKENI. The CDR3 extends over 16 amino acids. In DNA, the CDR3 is TGTGCCAGCTCACCACCTGCGGGACTAGCGCTAAATGAGCAGTTCTTC. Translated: CASSPPAGLALNEQFF.

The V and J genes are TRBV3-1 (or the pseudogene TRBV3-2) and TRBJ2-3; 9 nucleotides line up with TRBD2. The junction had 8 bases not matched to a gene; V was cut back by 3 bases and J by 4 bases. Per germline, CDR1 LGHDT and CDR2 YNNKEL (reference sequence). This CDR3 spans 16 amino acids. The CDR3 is CASSHLGGGAADTQYF. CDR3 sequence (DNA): TGTGCCAGCAGCCACCTTGGCGGGGGGGCCGCAGATACGCAGTATTTT.

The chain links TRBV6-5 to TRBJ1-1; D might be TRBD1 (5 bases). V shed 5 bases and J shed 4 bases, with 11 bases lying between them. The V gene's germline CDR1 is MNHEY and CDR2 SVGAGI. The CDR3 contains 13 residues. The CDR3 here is CASSTGHPTEAFF. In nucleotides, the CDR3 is TGTGCCAGCAGTACCGGACACCCCACTGAAGCTTTCTTT.

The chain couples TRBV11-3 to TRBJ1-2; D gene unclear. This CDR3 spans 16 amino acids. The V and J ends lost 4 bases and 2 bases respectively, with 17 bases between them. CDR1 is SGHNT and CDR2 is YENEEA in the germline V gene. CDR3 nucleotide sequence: TGTGCCAGCAGCTCAAGAGAGGGTACGTCGAACTATGGCTACACCTTC. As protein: CASSSREGTSNYGYTF.

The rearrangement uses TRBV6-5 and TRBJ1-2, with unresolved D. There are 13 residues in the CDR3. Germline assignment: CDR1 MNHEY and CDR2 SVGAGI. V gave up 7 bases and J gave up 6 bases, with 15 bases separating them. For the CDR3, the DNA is TGTGCCAGCAAAGCTCTCCTCGCGGATGGCTACACCTTC. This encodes CASKALLADGYTF.

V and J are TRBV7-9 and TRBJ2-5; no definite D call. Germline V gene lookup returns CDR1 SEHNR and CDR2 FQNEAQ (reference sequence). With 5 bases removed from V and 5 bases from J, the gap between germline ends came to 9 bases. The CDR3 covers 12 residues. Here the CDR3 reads CASSPRGETQYF. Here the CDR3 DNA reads TGTGCCAGCAGCCCCCGTGGGGAGACCCAGTACTTC.

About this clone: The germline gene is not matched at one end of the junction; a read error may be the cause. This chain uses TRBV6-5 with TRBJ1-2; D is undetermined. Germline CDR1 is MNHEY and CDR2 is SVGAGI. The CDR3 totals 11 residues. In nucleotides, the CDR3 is TGTGCCAGCAGCTACTCTTATGGCTACACCTTC. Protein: CASSYSYGYTF.

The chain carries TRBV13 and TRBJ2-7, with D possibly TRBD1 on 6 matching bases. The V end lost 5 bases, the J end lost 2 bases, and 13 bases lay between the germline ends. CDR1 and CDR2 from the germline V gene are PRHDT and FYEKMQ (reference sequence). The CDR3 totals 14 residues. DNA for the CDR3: TGTGCCAGCAGCCGAGAGGGGGAGACCTACGAGCAGTACTTC. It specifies CASSREGETYEQYF.

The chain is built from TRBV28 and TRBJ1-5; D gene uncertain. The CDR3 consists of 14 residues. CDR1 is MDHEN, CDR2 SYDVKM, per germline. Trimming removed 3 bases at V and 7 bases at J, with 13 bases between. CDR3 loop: CASSFRSREQPQHF. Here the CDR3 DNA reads TGTGCCAGCAGTTTTCGTTCCCGGGAACAGCCCCAGCATTTT.

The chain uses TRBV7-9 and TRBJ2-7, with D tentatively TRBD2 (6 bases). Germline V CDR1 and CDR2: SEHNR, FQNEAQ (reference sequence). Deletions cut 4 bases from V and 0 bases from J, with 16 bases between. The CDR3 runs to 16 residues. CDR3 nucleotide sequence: TGTGCCAGCAGCTCCTTCCGAGGACTAACCTCCTACGAGCAGTACTTC. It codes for CASSSFRGLTSYEQYF.

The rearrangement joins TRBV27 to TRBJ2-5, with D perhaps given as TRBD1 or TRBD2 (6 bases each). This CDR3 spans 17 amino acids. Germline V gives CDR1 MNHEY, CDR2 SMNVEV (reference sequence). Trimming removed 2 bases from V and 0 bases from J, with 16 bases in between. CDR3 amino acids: CASSLTGGGPYQETQYF. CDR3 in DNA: TGTGCCAGCAGTTTAACCGGTGGGGGGCCCTACCAAGAGACCCAGTACTTC.

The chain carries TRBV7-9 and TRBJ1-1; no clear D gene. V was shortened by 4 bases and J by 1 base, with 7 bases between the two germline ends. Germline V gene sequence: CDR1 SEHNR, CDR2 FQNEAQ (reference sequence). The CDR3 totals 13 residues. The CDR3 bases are TGTGCCAGCAGCTGGGTCACGAACACTGAAGCTTTCTTT. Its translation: CASSWVTNTEAFF. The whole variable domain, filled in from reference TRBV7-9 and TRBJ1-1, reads DTGVSQNPRHKITKRGQNVTFRCDPISEHNRLYWYRQTLGQGPEFLTYFQNEAQLEKSRLLSDRFSAERPKGSFSTLEIQRTEQGDSAMYLCASSWVTNTEAFFGQGTRLTVV.

The CDR3 spells CASTRWGGEETQYF. CDR3 in DNA: TGCGCCAGCACCCGATGGGGAGGGGAGGAGACCCAGTACTTC. V is TRBV5-1 and J is TRBJ2-5, with 7 nucleotides matching TRBD2. The trim removed 6 bases at V and 5 bases at J, leaving 10 bases unmatched. Germline lookup yields CDR1 SGHRS and CDR2 YFSETQ. The CDR3 runs 14 residues.

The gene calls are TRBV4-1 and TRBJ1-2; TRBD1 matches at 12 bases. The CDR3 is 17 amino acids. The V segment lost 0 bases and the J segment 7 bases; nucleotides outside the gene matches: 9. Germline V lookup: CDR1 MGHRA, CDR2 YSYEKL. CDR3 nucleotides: TGCGCCAGCAGCCAAGATTACGGGACAGGGGGCGCAAGTGGCTACACCTTC. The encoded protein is CASSQDYGTGGASGYTF.

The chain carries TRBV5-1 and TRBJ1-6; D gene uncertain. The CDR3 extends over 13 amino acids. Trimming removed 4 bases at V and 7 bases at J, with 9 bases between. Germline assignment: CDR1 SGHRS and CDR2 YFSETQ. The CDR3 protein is CASSGLTNSPLHF. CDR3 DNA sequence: TGCGCCAGCAGCGGACTGACGAATTCACCCCTCCACTTT.

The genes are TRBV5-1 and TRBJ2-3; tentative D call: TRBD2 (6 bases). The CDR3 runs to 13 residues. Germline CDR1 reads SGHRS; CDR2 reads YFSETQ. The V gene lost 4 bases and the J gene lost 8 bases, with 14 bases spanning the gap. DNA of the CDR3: TGCGCCAGCAGCCTGGCGACTAGAGGTACGCAGTATTTT. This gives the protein CASSLATRGTQYF.

The CDR3 sequence: CSVRREGTDTQYF. The CDR3 coding sequence is TGCAGCGTTAGGCGGGAGGGCACAGATACGCAGTATTTT. This sequence joins TRBV29-1 and TRBJ2-3; TRBD2 aligns across 8 bases. Germline loops: CDR1 SQVTM, CDR2 ANQGSEA. The CDR3 is 13 amino acids. The trim removed 5 bases at V and 1 base at J, leaving 2 bases unmatched.

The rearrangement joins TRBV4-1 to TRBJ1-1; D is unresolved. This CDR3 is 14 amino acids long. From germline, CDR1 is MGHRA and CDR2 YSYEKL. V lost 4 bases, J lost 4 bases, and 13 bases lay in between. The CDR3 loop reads CASSRDPGVTEAFF. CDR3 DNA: TGCGCCAGCAGCCGAGACCCGGGAGTCACTGAAGCTTTCTTT.

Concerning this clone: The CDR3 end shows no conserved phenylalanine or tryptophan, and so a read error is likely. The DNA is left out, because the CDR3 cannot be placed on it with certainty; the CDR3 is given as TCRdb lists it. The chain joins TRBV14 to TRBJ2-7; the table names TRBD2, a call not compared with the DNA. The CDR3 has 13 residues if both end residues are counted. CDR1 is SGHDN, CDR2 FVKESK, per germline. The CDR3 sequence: CASSKDNSGALRI.

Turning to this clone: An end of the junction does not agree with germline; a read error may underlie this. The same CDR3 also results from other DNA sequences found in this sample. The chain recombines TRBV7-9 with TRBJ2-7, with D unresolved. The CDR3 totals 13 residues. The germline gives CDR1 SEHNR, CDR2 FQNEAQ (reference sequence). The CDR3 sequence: CASSSLARYEQYF. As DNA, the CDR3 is TGTGCCAGCAGCTCCCTCGCCCGTTACGAGCAATACTTC.

CDR3 nucleotide sequence: TGTGCCAGCAGCTTTCTCTGGGGGGCTGACAGAATTAATGAAAAACTGTTTTTT. Protein sequence: CASSFLWGADRINEKLFF. The J gene is TRBJ1-4, the V gene TRBV7-9; possible D gene TRBD1, 6 bases. This CDR3 contains 18 residues. V lost 3 bases to trimming and J lost 4 bases, with 21 bases between them. Germline-derived CDR1 and CDR2 are SEHNR and FQNEAQ (reference sequence).